This T cell receptor (beta chain) was profiled in a study of blood T cell repertoires in COVID-19. The overall study: The United States, Italy and Spain were the sources of the acute and convalescent COVID-19 samples. In each case, the material was cDNA or gDNA derived from T cells, B-cell-depleted T cells, or PBMCs.

In germline, CDR1 is LNHDA, CDR2 SQIVND (reference sequence). After removal of 2 bases from V and 3 bases from J, the junction contained 2 bases not matched to a gene. The CDR3 has 15 amino acids. This clone was counted only a few times. Per the authors' pipeline: Reference gene primer amplification gave estimated nucleated cell counts. Repertoires were generated with immunoSEQ multiplex PCR, while TCRdb's copy carries only in-frame clones and drops some. V and J calls plus clone size are reproduced from that table; the DNA served to infer D and trimming. The repertoire holds approximately 61,000 clones, with about 90% as singletons.

The clonotype comes from a woman at least 80 years old with active COVID-19. The sequenced material came from peripheral blood. The gene calls are TRBV19 and TRBJ1-1; 11 positions match TRBD1. The CDR3 bases are TGTGCCAGTAGTATAAGGGGACAGGGGGACACTGAAGCTTTCTTT. Protein sequence: CASSIRGQGDTEAFF. The full variable domain, with the rest looked up from reference TRBV19 and TRBJ1-1, is DGGITQSPKYLFRKEGQNVTLSCEQNLNHDAMYWYRQDPGQGLRLIYYSQIVNDFQKGDIAEGYSVSREKKESFPLTVTSAQKNPTAFYLCASSIRGQGDTEAFFGQGTRLTVV.